The 18 T cell receptor beta chains listed next were all sequenced from one sample in a study of shared clonotypes between healthy human individuals. Data came from immunoSEQ multiplex PCR; TCRdb stores just in-frame clones and leaves some out. The sample has about 2 million clones, 90% to 95% seen once. Sequenced material: naive CD4+ T cells sorted from blood. Subset defined: CD45RA+ positively selected. These receptors all come from a man between 18 and 35 years old in good health.

In the case of this clone: At the DNA level, this CDR3 is encoded by other sequences in the same sample as well. The genes are TRBV5-1 and TRBJ2-3, with a weak D call TRBD2 (6 bases). The CDR3 covers 15 residues. Germline loops: CDR1 SGHRS, CDR2 YFSETQ. The germline V and J ends were trimmed by 0 bases and 1 base, with 9 bases remaining between them. CDR3 sequence reads: CASSLGRGGTDTQYF. In DNA form, the CDR3 reads TGCGCCAGCAGCTTGGGGCGGGGCGGCACAGATACGCAGTATTTT.

The V call is TRBV7-2, the J call TRBJ1-1; D is undetermined. The V and J ends lost 3 bases and 0 bases respectively, with 8 bases between them. From germline, CDR1 is SGHTA and CDR2 FQGNSA. The CDR3 loop spans 14 amino acids. CDR3 loop: CASSFGRLNTEAFF. The CDR3 coding sequence is TGTGCCAGCAGCTTTGGCAGGCTGAACACTGAAGCTTTCTTT.

The chain links TRBV10-3 to TRBJ2-2, with D perhaps matching TRBD1 (6 bases). Germline-derived CDR1 and CDR2 are ENHRY and SYGVKD. This CDR3 comprises 14 residues. V was trimmed by 4 bases and J by 4 bases, leaving 10 bases between them. CDR3 coding DNA: TGTGCCATCAGTGTGCTAGGGGGCACCGGGGAGCTGTTTTTT. Amino acid sequence: CAISVLGGTGELFF.

The count of this clone is one. This sequence joins TRBV11-2 and TRBJ2-7; perhaps TRBD2 as D (5 bases). The CDR3 has 14 residues. Germline-derived CDR1 and CDR2 are SGHAT and FQNNGV. V was trimmed by 5 bases and J by 0 bases, leaving 11 bases between them. CDR3 residues: CASSPQRSSYEQYF. For the CDR3, the DNA is TGTGCCAGCAGCCCCCAGCGGAGCTCCTACGAGCAGTACTTC.

This chain links TRBV5-1 with TRBJ2-3; D may match TRBD1 or TRBD2 (5 bases each). Trimming cost V 3 bases and J 3 bases, with 8 bases left between them. In germline, CDR1 is SGHRS, CDR2 YFSETQ. The CDR3 sequence is 13 residues long. The CDR3 protein is CASSWDGTDTQYF. The DNA of the CDR3 is TGCGCCAGCAGCTGGGACGGTACAGATACGCAGTATTTT.

This clone was seen a handful of times. The rearrangement uses TRBV27 and TRBJ1-6, with D perhaps TRBD1 (5 bases). The V end was cut by 2 bases, the J end by 10 bases, with 12 bases between. Germline CDR1 and CDR2: MNHEY and SMNVEV (reference sequence). The CDR3 covers 14 residues. This CDR3 is CASSLGREVSPLHF. CDR3 sequence (DNA): TGTGCCAGCAGTTTAGGCAGGGAGGTATCACCCCTCCACTTT.

J is TRBJ1-1 and V is TRBV19; 9 bases are a match to TRBD1. Germline V gives CDR1 LNHDA, CDR2 SQIVND (reference sequence). The junction had 4 bases not matched to a gene; V was cut back by 4 bases and J by 1 base. The CDR3 is 15 residues long. The CDR3: CASSRQQGANTEAFF. In DNA form, the CDR3 reads TGTGCCAGTAGTAGACAACAGGGGGCGAACACTGAAGCTTTCTTT.

This chain uses TRBV30 with TRBJ2-2; D gene unclear. In germline, CDR1 is GTSNPN, CDR2 SVGIG (reference sequence). This CDR3 contains 14 residues. V lost 0 bases, J lost 3 bases, and 8 bases lay in between. The CDR3 nucleotides read TGTGCCTGGAGTGTACGGGCGGACACCGGGGAGCTGTTTTTT. Amino acids: CAWSVRADTGELFF.

The rearrangement links TRBV27 to TRBJ1-1; 8 bases align to TRBD1. Germline loops: CDR1 MNHEY, CDR2 SMNVEV (reference sequence). This CDR3 spans 16 amino acids. The ends lost 0 bases at V and 4 bases at J; junction bases unmatched: 7. The CDR3 DNA is TGTGCCAGCAGTTTATCAACAGACAGGGGAGGCACTGAAGCTTTCTTT. Protein product: CASSLSTDRGGTEAFF.

The genes are TRBV2 and TRBJ1-2; D remains unclear. The germline V gene encodes CDR1 SNHLY and CDR2 FYNNEI. Deletions cut 6 bases from V and 7 bases from J, with 15 bases between. The CDR3 spans 13 residues. As DNA, the CDR3 is TGTGCCAGCAGGCCTACAGAAACCTCTGGCTACACCTTC. This gives the protein CASRPTETSGYTF.

The rearrangement joins TRBV27 to TRBJ2-5; the D gene is possibly TRBD2 (5 bases). V gave up 3 bases and J gave up 8 bases, with 16 bases separating them. This CDR3 comprises 14 residues. Germline CDR1 reads MNHEY; CDR2 reads SMNVEV (reference sequence). CDR3 DNA sequence: TGTGCCAGCAGTTTGTCGGGAAGTGCCGGAACCCAGTACTTC. Its translation is CASSLSGSAGTQYF.

V and J are TRBV19 and TRBJ1-6; the match to TRBD1 covers 7 bases. CDR1 and CDR2 (germline): LNHDA, SQIVND (reference sequence). After removal of 5 bases from V and 7 bases from J, the junction contained 2 bases not matched to a gene. CDR3 length equals 13 residues. The CDR3, as DNA: TGTGCCAGTAGTCGACAGGGCAATTCACCCCTCCACTTT. This sequence encodes CASSRQGNSPLHF.

The chain carries TRBV6-1 and TRBJ2-7; D may correspond to TRBD1 or TRBD2 (7 bases each). CDR1 and CDR2 (germline): MNHNS, SASEGT. The CDR3 runs 11 residues. V was pared by 8 bases and J by 6 bases, with 11 bases between. DNA of the CDR3: TGTGCCAGCCAGGGGGGGCGCGAGCAGTACTTC. It yields the protein CASQGGREQYF.

This clone has a handful of counts. This chain joins TRBV9 and TRBJ1-6; a possible D gene is TRBD1 (5 bases). CDR1 is SGDLS, CDR2 YYNGEE, per germline. Between the trimmed V and J ends, which lost 0 bases and 14 bases, there was a span of 18 bases. The CDR3 is 15 residues long. CDR3 sequence: CASSVAPFPGPTLHF. The CDR3 region has the DNA TGTGCCAGCAGCGTAGCCCCTTTCCCAGGGCCCACCCTCCACTTT.

CDR3 region: CASSLAVTQETQYF. CDR3 DNA sequence: TGTGCCAGCAGCTTGGCGGTTACCCAAGAGACCCAGTACTTC. This chain uses TRBV7-9 with TRBJ2-5; D unresolved. Germline V CDR1 and CDR2: SEHNR, FQNEAQ (reference sequence). The CDR3 consists of 14 residues. Trimming stripped 3 bases from V and 1 base from J, with 9 bases between.

The gene calls are TRBV10-3 and TRBJ2-3, with D uncertain. CDR1 and CDR2 (germline): ENHRY, SYGVKD. The CDR3 consists of 18 residues. V lost 0 bases, J lost 0 bases, and 16 bases lay in between. CDR3: CAISESYDFRTSTDTQYF. Written as DNA, the CDR3 is TGTGCCATCAGTGAGTCCTACGACTTCCGAACTAGCACAGATACGCAGTATTTT.

V gene TRBV6-5 combines with J gene TRBJ2-6; D uncertain. This CDR3 has 14 amino acids. V shed 2 bases and J shed 4 bases, with 6 bases lying between them. Germline V gene lookup returns CDR1 MNHEY and CDR2 SVGAGI. CDR3 in DNA: TGTGCCAGCAGTTACGAAGCCGGGGCCAACGTCCTGACTTTC. Residues: CASSYEAGANVLTF.

CDR3 region: CASSLDRGRGRNEQFF. DNA for the CDR3: TGTGCCAGCAGTTTAGATAGAGGGCGCGGTCGGAATGAGCAGTTCTTC. The chain carries TRBV6-5 and TRBJ2-1, with D possibly TRBD2 on 5 matching bases. Germline V gene data show CDR1 as MNHEY and CDR2 as SVGAGI. The CDR3 has 16 residues. With 4 bases removed from V and 7 bases from J, the gap between germline ends came to 20 bases.